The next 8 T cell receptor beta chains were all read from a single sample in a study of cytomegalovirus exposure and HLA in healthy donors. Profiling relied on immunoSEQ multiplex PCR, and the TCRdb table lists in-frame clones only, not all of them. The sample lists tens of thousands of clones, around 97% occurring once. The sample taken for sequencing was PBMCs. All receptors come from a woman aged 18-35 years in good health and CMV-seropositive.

CDR3 sequence: CASSPGGRTYEQYF. The CDR3 DNA sequence: TGTGCCAGCAGTCCCGGGGGTCGTACCTACGAGCAGTACTTC. The chain is built from TRBV6-5 and TRBJ2-7; D is possibly TRBD2 (6 bases). This CDR3 has 14 residues. Trimming shortened V by 5 bases and J by 2 bases, and 13 bases separated the two germline ends. Germline V gene data show CDR1 as MNHEY and CDR2 as SVGAGI.

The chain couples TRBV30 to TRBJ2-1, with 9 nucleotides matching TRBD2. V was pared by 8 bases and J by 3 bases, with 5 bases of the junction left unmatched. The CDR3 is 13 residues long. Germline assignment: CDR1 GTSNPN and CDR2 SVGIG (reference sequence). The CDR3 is CALRLADYNEQFF. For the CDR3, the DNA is TGTGCCCTACGACTAGCGGACTACAATGAGCAGTTCTTC.

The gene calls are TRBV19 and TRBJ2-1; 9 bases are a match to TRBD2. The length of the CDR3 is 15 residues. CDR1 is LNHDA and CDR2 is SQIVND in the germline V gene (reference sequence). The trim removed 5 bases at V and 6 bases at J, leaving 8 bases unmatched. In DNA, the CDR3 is TGTGCCAGTAGTGATAAACTAGCGGGTATCAATGAGCAGTTCTTC. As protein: CASSDKLAGINEQFF.

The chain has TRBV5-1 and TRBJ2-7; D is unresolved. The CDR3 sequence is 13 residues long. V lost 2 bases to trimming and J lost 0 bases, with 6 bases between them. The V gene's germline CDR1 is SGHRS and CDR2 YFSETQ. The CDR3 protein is CASSLPDSYEQYF. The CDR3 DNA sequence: TGCGCCAGCAGCTTACCAGACTCCTACGAGCAGTACTTC.

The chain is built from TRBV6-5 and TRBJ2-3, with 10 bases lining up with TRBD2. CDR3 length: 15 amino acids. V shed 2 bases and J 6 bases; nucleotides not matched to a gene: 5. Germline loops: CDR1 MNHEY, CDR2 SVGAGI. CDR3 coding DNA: TGTGCCAGCAGTTACGTAGCGGGAGGTCCCGATACGCAGTATTTT. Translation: CASSYVAGGPDTQYF.

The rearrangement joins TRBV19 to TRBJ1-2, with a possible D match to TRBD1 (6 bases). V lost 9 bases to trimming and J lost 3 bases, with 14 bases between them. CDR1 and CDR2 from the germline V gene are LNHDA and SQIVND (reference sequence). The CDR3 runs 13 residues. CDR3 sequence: CARDQGHYYGYTF. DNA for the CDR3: TGTGCCAGGGACCAGGGACACTACTATGGCTACACCTTC.

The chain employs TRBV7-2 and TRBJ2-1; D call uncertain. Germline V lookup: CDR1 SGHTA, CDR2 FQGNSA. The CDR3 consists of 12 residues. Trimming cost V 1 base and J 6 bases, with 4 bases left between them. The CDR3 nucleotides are TGTGCCAGCAGCTTAGTCTCCAATGAGCAGTTCTTC. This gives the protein CASSLVSNEQFF.

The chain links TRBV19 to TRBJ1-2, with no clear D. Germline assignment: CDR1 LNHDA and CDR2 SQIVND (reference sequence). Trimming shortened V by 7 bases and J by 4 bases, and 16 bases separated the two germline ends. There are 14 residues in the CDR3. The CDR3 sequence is CASTRREGLYGYTF. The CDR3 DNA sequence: TGTGCCAGTACGCGCCGGGAGGGCCTCTATGGCTACACCTTC.